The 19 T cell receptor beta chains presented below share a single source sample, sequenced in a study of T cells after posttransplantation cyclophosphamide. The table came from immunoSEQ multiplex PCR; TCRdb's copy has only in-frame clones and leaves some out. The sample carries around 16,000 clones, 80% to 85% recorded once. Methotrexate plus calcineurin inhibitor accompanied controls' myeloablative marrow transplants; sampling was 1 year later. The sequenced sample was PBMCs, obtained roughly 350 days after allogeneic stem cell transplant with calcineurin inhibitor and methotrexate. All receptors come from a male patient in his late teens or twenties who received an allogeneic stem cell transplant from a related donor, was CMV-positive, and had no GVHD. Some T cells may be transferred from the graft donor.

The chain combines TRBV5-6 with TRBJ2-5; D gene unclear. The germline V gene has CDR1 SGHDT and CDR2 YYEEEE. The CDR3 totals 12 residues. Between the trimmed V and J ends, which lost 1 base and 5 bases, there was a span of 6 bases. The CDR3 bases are TGTGCCAGCAGCTTGTCAAGCGAGACCCAGTACTTC. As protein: CASSLSSETQYF. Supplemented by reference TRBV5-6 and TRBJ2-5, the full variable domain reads DAGVTQSPTHLIKTRGQQVTLRCSPKSGHDTVSWYQQALGQGPQFIFQYYEEEERQRGNFPDRFSGHQFPNYSSELNVNALLLGDSALYLCASSLSSETQYFGPGTRLLVL.

The CDR3, as DNA: TGTGCCATCAGTGAGTCTGTCGACGAGCAGTACTTC. Amino acid sequence: CAISESVDEQYF. The chain recombines TRBV10-3 with TRBJ2-7; D is uncertain. The ends were cut back, 0 bases at V and 5 bases at J, with 5 bases in the middle. Germline V gene data show CDR1 as ENHRY and CDR2 as SYGVKD. This CDR3 spans 12 amino acids.

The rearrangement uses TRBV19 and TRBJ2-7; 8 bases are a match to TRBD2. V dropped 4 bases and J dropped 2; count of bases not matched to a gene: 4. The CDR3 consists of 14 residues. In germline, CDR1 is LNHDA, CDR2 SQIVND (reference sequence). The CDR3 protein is CASSNREGTYEQYF. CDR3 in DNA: TGTGCCAGTAGTAATCGGGAGGGTACCTACGAGCAGTACTTC.

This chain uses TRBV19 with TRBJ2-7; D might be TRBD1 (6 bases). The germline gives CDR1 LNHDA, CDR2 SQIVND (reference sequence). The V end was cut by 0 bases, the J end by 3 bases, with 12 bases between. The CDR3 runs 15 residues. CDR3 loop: CASSIDRGQSYEQYF. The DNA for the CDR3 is TGTGCCAGTAGTATAGATCGTGGACAGAGCTACGAGCAGTACTTC.

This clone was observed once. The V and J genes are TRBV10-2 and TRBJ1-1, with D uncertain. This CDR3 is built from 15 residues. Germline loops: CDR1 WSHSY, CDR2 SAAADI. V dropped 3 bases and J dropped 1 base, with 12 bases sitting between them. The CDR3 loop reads CASSDVQITNTEAFF. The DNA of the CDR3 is TGCGCCAGCAGTGACGTGCAGATAACGAACACTGAAGCTTTCTTT.

This CDR3 is CASNSAGGLVGTQYF. The CDR3 coding sequence is TGTGCCAGCAACTCAGCGGGAGGGCTGGTGGGTACGCAGTATTTT. The chain carries TRBV5-4 and TRBJ2-3, with TRBD2 matching 10 bases. Per the germline V gene, CDR1 is SGHNT and CDR2 is YYREEE (reference sequence). This CDR3 comprises 15 residues. The V segment lost 6 bases and the J segment 8 bases; nucleotides outside the gene matches: 12.

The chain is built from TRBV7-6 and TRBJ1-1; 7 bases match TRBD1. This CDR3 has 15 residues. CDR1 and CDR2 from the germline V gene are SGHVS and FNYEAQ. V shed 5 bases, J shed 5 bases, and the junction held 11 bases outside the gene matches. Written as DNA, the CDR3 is TGTGCCAGCAGCCCGCGACAGGGAACAGGGACTGAAGCTTTCTTT. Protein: CASSPRQGTGTEAFF.

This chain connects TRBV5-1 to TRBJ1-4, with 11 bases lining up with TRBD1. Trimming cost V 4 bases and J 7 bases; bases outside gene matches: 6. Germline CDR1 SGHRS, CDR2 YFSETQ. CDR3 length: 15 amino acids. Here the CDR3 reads CASSPTGQGGEKLFF. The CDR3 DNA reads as TGCGCCAGCAGCCCCACGGGACAGGGGGGTGAAAAACTGTTTTTT. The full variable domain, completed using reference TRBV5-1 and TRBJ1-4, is KAGVTQTPRYLIKTRGQQVTLSCSPISGHRSVSWYQQTPGQGLQFLFEYFSETQRNKGNFPGRFSGRQFSNSRSEMNVSTLELGDSALYLCASSPTGQGGEKLFFGSGTQLSVL.

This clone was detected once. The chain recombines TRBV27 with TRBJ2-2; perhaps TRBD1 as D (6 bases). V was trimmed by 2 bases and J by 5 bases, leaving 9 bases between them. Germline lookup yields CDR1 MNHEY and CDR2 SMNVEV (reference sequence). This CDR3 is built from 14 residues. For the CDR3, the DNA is TGTGCCAGCAGTTTAGTGCAGGGGACCGGGGAGCTGTTTTTT. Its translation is CASSLVQGTGELFF.

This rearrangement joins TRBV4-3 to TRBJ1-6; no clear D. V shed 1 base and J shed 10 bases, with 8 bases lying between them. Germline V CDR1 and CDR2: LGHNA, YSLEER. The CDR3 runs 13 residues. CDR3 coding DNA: TGCGCCAGCAGCCAAGTGGCAGGATCACCCCTCCACTTT. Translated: CASSQVAGSPLHF.

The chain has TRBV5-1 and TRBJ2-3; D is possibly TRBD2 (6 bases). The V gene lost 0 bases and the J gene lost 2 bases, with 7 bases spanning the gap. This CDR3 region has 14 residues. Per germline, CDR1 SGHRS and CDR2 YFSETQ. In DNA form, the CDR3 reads TGCGCCAGCAGCTTGGGACTAGACACAGATACGCAGTATTTT. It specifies CASSLGLDTDTQYF.

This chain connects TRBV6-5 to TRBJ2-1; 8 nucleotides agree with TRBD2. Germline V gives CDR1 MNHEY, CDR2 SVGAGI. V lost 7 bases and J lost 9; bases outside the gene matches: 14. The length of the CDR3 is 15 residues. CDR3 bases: TGTGCCAGCACCACTACGGGGACTAGTGACGGTGAGCAGTTCTTC. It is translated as CASTTTGTSDGEQFF.

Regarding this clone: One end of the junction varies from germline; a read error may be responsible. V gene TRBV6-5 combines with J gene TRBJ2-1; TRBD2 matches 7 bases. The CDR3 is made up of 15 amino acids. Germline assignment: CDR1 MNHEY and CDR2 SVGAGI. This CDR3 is CASRARSSGYSEQFF. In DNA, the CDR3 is TGTGCCAGCCGGGCGCGGTCTAGCGGCTACAGTGAGCAGTTCTTC.

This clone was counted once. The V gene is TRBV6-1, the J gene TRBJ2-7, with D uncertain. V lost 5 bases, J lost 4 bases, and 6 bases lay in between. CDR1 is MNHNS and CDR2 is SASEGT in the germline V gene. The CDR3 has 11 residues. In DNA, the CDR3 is TGTGCCAGCAGTTCCCCATACGAGCAGTACTTC. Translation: CASSSPYEQYF.

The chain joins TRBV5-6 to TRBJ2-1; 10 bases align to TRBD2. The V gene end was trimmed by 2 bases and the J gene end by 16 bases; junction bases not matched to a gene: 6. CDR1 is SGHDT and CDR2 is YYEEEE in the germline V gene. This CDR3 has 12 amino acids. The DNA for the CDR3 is TGTGCCAGCAGCTTTGGGACTAGCGATCAATTCTTC. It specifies CASSFGTSDQFF. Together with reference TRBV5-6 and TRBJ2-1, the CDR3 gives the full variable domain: DAGVTQSPTHLIKTRGQQVTLRCSPKSGHDTVSWYQQALGQGPQFIFQYYEEEERQRGNFPDRFSGHQFPNYSSELNVNALLLGDSALYLCASSFGTSDQFFGPGTRLTVL.

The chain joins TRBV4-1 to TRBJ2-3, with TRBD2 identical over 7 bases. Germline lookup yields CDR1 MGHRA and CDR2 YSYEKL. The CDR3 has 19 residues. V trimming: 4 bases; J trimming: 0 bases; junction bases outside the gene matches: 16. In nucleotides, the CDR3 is TGCGCCAGCAGCCGGATAGTGGGAGGGAGTGGTCGGAGCACAGATACGCAGTATTTT. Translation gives CASSRIVGGSGRSTDTQYF.

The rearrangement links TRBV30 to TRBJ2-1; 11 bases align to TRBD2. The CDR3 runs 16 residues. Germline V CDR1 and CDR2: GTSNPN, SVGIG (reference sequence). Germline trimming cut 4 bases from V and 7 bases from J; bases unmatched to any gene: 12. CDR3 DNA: TGTGCCTGGAAGGGCTATACTAGCGGGAGAAGGAATGAGCAGTTCTTC. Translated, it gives CAWKGYTSGRRNEQFF.

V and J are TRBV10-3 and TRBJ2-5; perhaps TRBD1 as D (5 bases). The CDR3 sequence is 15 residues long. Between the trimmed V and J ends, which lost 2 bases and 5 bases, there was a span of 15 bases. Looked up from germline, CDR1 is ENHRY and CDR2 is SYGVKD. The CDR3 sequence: CAISEEAGLGETQYF. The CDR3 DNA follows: TGTGCCATCAGTGAGGAGGCAGGGTTAGGGGAGACCCAGTACTTC.

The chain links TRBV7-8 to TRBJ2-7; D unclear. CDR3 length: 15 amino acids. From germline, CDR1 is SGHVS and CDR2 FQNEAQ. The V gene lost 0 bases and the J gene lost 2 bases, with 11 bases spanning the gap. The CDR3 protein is CASSLAHSQTYEQYF. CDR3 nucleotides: TGTGCCAGCAGCTTAGCCCACTCCCAAACCTACGAGCAGTACTTC.